The next 20 T cell receptor beta chains were all read from a single sample in a study of beta chain features in type 1 diabetes. Regarding the study as a whole: Among patients with Type 1 diabetes, TCRB CDR3s were moderately but significantly shorter in every one of the four CD4+ subsets.

Their cognate antigens are unknown. The sequenced template was cDNA made from the entire isolated RNA. Repertoires were generated with immunoSEQ multiplex PCR, while TCRdb's copy carries only in-frame clones and drops some. The sample consists of 120,000 or so clones, approximately 15% of them appearing once. The sequenced sample was central memory CD4+ T cells from blood. These TCRs come from a man younger than 30 with type 1 diabetes.

This chain joins TRBV4-3 and TRBJ2-4; D could derive from TRBD1 or TRBD2 (5 bases each). Germline V gene lookup returns CDR1 LGHNA and CDR2 YSLEER. V lost 0 bases to trimming and J lost 4 bases, with 28 bases between them. This CDR3 is built from 21 residues. The DNA of the CDR3 is TGCGCCAGCAGCCAAGAAGTGGGGCAAACTAGAACGGCGTCCCATAAAAACATTCAGTACTTC. Protein: CASSQEVGQTRTASHKNIQYF.

The chain has TRBV30 and TRBJ1-1; perhaps TRBD1 as D (5 bases). The V and J ends lost 3 bases and 10 bases respectively, with 18 bases between them. The CDR3 is 13 amino acids. Germline assignment: CDR1 GTSNPN and CDR2 SVGIG (reference sequence). CDR3 coding DNA: TGTGCCTGGAGCGACTCTGGGGCGGTGGGAGCTTTCTTT. Residues: CAWSDSGAVGAFF.

A few counts support this clone. This chain joins TRBV2 and TRBJ2-6; D unclear. Trimming took 7 bases from V and 0 from J, leaving 7 bases between them. Germline CDR1 SNHLY, CDR2 FYNNEI. The CDR3 totals 14 residues. DNA of the CDR3: TGTGCCAGCAAGAAGGGCTCTGGGGCCAACGTCCTGACTTTC. Translated, it gives CASKKGSGANVLTF. The full variable domain, in which reference TRBV2 and TRBJ2-6 provide the parts outside the CDR3, is EPEVTQTPSHQVTQMGQEVILRCVPISNHLYFYWYRQILGQKVEFLVSFYNNEISEKSEIFDDQFSVERPDGSNFTLKIRSTKLEDSAMYFCASKKGSGANVLTFGAGSRLTVL.

This clone was seen at least ten times. The chain links TRBV7-9 to TRBJ2-1, with 7 bases matching TRBD2. The CDR3 sequence is 16 residues long. V lost 4 bases, J lost 6 bases, and 12 bases stayed unmatched. From germline, CDR1 is SEHNR and CDR2 FQNEAQ (reference sequence). CDR3 amino acids: CASSSNGGAGSNEQFF. For the CDR3, the DNA is TGTGCCAGCAGCTCGAACGGAGGAGCGGGGTCCAATGAGCAGTTCTTC.

This chain links TRBV9 with TRBJ2-5; 12 bases line up with TRBD2. The CDR3 has 15 amino acids. The ends lost 4 bases at V and 5 bases at J; junction bases unmatched: 6. CDR1 and CDR2 from the germline V gene are SGDLS and YYNGEE. For the CDR3, the DNA is TGTGCCAGCAGCACCCCGACTAGCGGGAGTGAGACCCAGTACTTC. Amino acid sequence: CASSTPTSGSETQYF.

V usage is TRBV7-9 and J usage is TRBJ2-3, with D possibly matching TRBD2 (6 bases). The V end lost 5 bases, the J end lost 2 bases, and 14 bases lay between the germline ends. From germline, CDR1 is SEHNR and CDR2 FQNEAQ (reference sequence). CDR3 length: 15 amino acids. The CDR3 nucleotides are TGTGCCAGCAGCCCAGGAGGGCCGCACACAGATACGCAGTATTTT. Residues: CASSPGGPHTDTQYF.

There are a few counts of this clone. It may be a read error: a sequence one base away is much more abundant. The chain uses TRBV5-4 and TRBJ2-3; D may be TRBD2 (6 bases). This CDR3 has 12 amino acids. V lost 2 bases and J 5 bases, leaving 6 bases between the germline ends. Germline CDR1 is SGHNT and CDR2 is YYREEE (reference sequence). The CDR3 region has the DNA TGTGCCAGCAGCTTAGCGGGAGATACGCAGTATTTT. This gives the protein CASSLAGDTQYF. The whole variable domain, filled in from reference TRBV5-4 and TRBJ2-3, reads ETGVTQSPTHLIKTRGQQVTLRCSSQSGHNTVSWYQQALGQGPQFIFQYYREEENGRGNFPPRFSGLQFPNYSSELNVNALELDDSALYLCASSLAGDTQYFGPGTRLTVL.

This chain connects TRBV30 to TRBJ1-1; D remains unclear. This CDR3 is 15 amino acids long. Germline assignment: CDR1 GTSNPN and CDR2 SVGIG (reference sequence). Trimming shortened V by 8 bases and J by 5 bases, and 24 bases separated the two germline ends. Written as DNA, the CDR3 is TGTGCCCTAGGACGCGCTGGGGAAGTTTGGACTGAAGCTTTCTTT. Translating gives CALGRAGEVWTEAFF.

This clone occurred many times. The chain links TRBV10-3 to TRBJ2-7; D is undetermined. V lost 3 bases, J lost 2 bases, and 11 bases lay in between. Germline CDR1 and CDR2: ENHRY and SYGVKD. This CDR3 has 14 amino acids. CDR3 DNA sequence: TGTGCCATCAGTGACCCGCGAGGTCCCTACGAGCAGTACTTC. Its protein product is CAISDPRGPYEQYF.

The sample holds a few counts of this clone. This chain joins TRBV27 and TRBJ1-1, with D unclear. Germline V gene lookup returns CDR1 MNHEY and CDR2 SMNVEV (reference sequence). Trimming took off 4 bases at V and 3 bases at J, with 15 bases between the two ends. CDR3 length: 15 residues. The CDR3 is CASSSLKGRDTEAFF. The CDR3 DNA reads TGTGCCAGCAGTTCCCTTAAGGGTAGGGACACTGAAGCTTTCTTT.

The chain recombines TRBV4-2 with TRBJ2-7; TRBD1 matches 10 bases. Germline V lookup: CDR1 LGHNA, CDR2 YNFKEQ. V lost 4 bases and J lost 2; bases outside the gene matches: 11. The CDR3 sequence is 17 residues long. CDR3 region: CASSPRIGQGETYEQYF. The CDR3 DNA follows: TGTGCCAGCAGCCCCCGAATAGGACAGGGGGAAACCTACGAGCAGTACTTC.

This sequence joins TRBV19 and TRBJ1-2; D ambiguous. Trimming took 3 bases from V and 7 from J, leaving 21 bases between them. This CDR3 is 16 amino acids long. In germline, CDR1 is LNHDA, CDR2 SQIVND (reference sequence). The CDR3 loop reads CASSIKGSLPRGGYTF. Here the CDR3 DNA reads TGTGCCAGTAGTATCAAAGGCAGTCTGCCTCGAGGTGGCTACACCTTC.

This sequence joins TRBV2 and TRBJ1-2; 7 bases agree with TRBD1. The germline V gene has CDR1 SNHLY and CDR2 FYNNEI. The CDR3 extends over 12 amino acids. J was trimmed by 4 bases and V by 6 bases; bases with no gene match: 2. Written as DNA, the CDR3 is TGTGCCAGCAGACAGGGGATCTATGGCTACACCTTC. Its protein is CASRQGIYGYTF.

This clone was seen many times. The V and J genes are TRBV30 and TRBJ1-2, with a possible D match to TRBD1 (6 bases). CDR1 and CDR2 from the germline V gene are GTSNPN and SVGIG (reference sequence). The germline V and J ends were trimmed by 0 bases and 5 bases, with 10 bases remaining between them. The CDR3 spans 13 residues. The CDR3 DNA reads TGTGCCTGGAGTGTAGGGGGACCGTATGGCTACACCTTC. Translation gives CAWSVGGPYGYTF.

The chain employs TRBV5-4 and TRBJ1-1; 7 bases map to TRBD1. Germline CDR1 is SGHNT and CDR2 is YYREEE (reference sequence). This CDR3 spans 16 amino acids. V shed 5 bases and J 5 bases; nucleotides not matched to a gene: 15. Written as DNA, the CDR3 is TGTGCCAGCAGGGCCGGGACAGAGGCGAGGGGAACTGAAGCTTTCTTT. The encoded protein is CASRAGTEARGTEAFF.

This clone was detected only a few times. The chain links TRBV4-3 to TRBJ2-7; 7 nucleotides match TRBD1. The CDR3 contains 15 residues. V lost 0 bases and J lost 2; bases outside the gene matches: 4. Germline V lookup: CDR1 LGHNA, CDR2 YSLEER. In DNA form, the CDR3 reads TGCGCCAGCAGCCAAGAGAGGACAGGACCCTACGAGCAGTACTTC. Its protein is CASSQERTGPYEQYF.

The rearrangement joins TRBV19 to TRBJ2-1, with D possibly matching TRBD2 (6 bases). The CDR3 runs 15 residues. The V gene lost 7 bases and the J gene lost 6 bases, with 19 bases spanning the gap. CDR1 and CDR2 (germline): LNHDA, SQIVND (reference sequence). CDR3 amino acids: CASNNPGLTTNEQFF. CDR3 coding DNA: TGTGCCAGTAACAACCCGGGACTCACTACCAATGAGCAGTTCTTC.

CDR3 DNA: TGTGCCAGCGCCAGGCAGCCGAGCTCCTACGAGCAGTACTTC. Translating it yields CASARQPSSYEQYF. The V and J genes are TRBV6-6 and TRBJ2-7; D gene ambiguous. Germline loops: CDR1 MNHNY, CDR2 SVGAGI (reference sequence). The CDR3 has 14 residues. Trimming took 8 bases from V and 0 from J, leaving 14 bases between them.

This clone was counted between two and nine times. This sequence joins TRBV27 and TRBJ1-1; D gene uncertain. V lost 1 base, J lost 2 bases, and 5 bases lay in between. CDR3 length: 13 amino acids. The germline CDR1 and CDR2 sequences are MNHEY and SMNVEV (reference sequence). The DNA for the CDR3 is TGTGCCAGCAGTTTATGGGATAACACTGAAGCTTTCTTT. Protein: CASSLWDNTEAFF.

In its sample, this clone was seen a few times. The chain is built from TRBV7-2 and TRBJ2-1; TRBD2 agrees at 7 bases. The CDR3 totals 15 residues. Germline V CDR1 and CDR2: SGHTA, FQGNSA. The junction had 4 bases not matched to a gene; V was cut back by 1 base and J by 4 bases. The CDR3 loop reads CASSLGDYVYNEQFF. The CDR3 bases are TGTGCCAGCAGCTTAGGGGACTATGTTTACAATGAGCAGTTCTTC.